This TCR beta chain was identified in a study of T cells in Graves' hyperthyroidism and ophthalmopathy. Study-wide findings and caveats: With a median lead of around 6.7 months before onset, the model predicted ophthalmopathy. The majority of expanded thyroid clonotypes above 0.001 also appeared in blood.

RNA transcripts served as the template for amplifying TCR beta CDR3 regions. The study used the HTBI primer set for a first-round RT-PCR of the TCR CDR3. TCRdb ran MiXCR on the multiplex PCR reads and lists one entry per CDR3 protein. The repertoire holds a few hundred thousand distinct CDR3 sequences, with about a sixth as singletons. In the case of this clonotype: What it recognizes is unknown.

The V segment lost 4 bases and the J segment 5 bases; nucleotides outside the gene matches: 27. CDR1 is SGHRS and CDR2 is YFSETQ in the germline V gene. The CDR3 has 22 amino acids. Exclusion followed for patients with uncontrolled infection, other autoimmune disease, pregnancy or lactation. Diagnosis relied on clinical symptoms, serum thyroxine and TRAb, thyroid ultrasound and orbital computed tomography. The TCR sequence derives from a woman between 18 and 29 years old with Graves' ophthalmopathy. Input material: blood. The chain uses TRBV5-1 and TRBJ2-3; the match to TRBD1 covers 11 bases. CDR3 nucleotide sequence: TGCGCCAGCAGCACCCGAGCCGGGACAGGGGGGAATAGCGTGCCGCTGGGAGATACGCAGTATTTT. It is translated as CASSTRAGTGGNSVPLGDTQYF.